The rows below give T cell receptor beta chains drawn from one sample of a study of cytomegalovirus exposure and HLA in healthy donors. Repertoires were generated with immunoSEQ multiplex PCR, while TCRdb's copy carries only in-frame clones and drops some. The sample has some 150,000 clones; about 64% are singletons. The sample comprised PBMCs. The receptor set was obtained from a man aged 55 to 70 in good health and CMV-seronegative. Each CDR3 is given with its conserved first and last residue. The D gene is left open where the match is weak. Size values are once, few and many counts, or a class for expanded clones, and some rows have none.

v_call: TRBV6-5
j_call: TRBJ2-7
clone_size: NA
d_call: NA
cdr3_nt: TGTGCCAGCAGGACGACAGGCTCCTACGAGCAGTACTTC
cdr3_aa: CASRTTGSYEQYF

v_call: TRBV7-2
j_call: TRBJ2-7
clone_size: NA
d_call: TRBD1
cdr3_nt: TGTGCCAGCAGCTGGACAGGGCGAGAGCAGTACTTC
cdr3_aa: CASSWTGREQYF

v_call: TRBV6-1
j_call: TRBJ2-7
clone_size: NA
d_call: NA
cdr3_nt: TGTGCCAGCAGTGAAAGGGGGCCGGGGACTCCGTCCTACGAGCAGTACTTC
cdr3_aa: CASSERGPGTPSYEQYF

v_call: TRBV28
j_call: TRBJ2-7
clone_size: NA
d_call: NA
cdr3_nt: TGTGCCAGCAGTTGGCCCTTTGGTCGGGCCTACGAGCAGTACTTC
cdr3_aa: CASSWPFGRAYEQYF

v_call: TRBV11-1
j_call: TRBJ2-6
clone_size: NA
d_call: NA
cdr3_nt: TGTGCCAGCAGCCCTCAGGTCTCTGGGGCCAACGTCCTGACTTTC
cdr3_aa: CASSPQVSGANVLTF

v_call: TRBV28
j_call: TRBJ2-5
clone_size: NA
d_call: NA
cdr3_nt: TGTGCCAGCAACAGGTACCAAGAGACCCAGTACTTC
cdr3_aa: CASNRYQETQYF

v_call: TRBV29-1
j_call: TRBJ2-1
clone_size: NA
d_call: TRBD1
cdr3_nt: TGCAGCGTTGGGGGTACTCGACAGGGGGTAGGTAATGAGCAGTTCTTC
cdr3_aa: CSVGGTRQGVGNEQFF

v_call: TRBV10-1
j_call: TRBJ2-7
clone_size: few
d_call: TRBD1
cdr3_nt: TGCGCCAGCAGTTACCGCAAGACAGGGAATCTCTACGAGCAGTACTTC
cdr3_aa: CASSYRKTGNLYEQYF

v_call: TRBV10-1
j_call: TRBJ1-6
clone_size: NA
d_call: NA
cdr3_nt: TGCGCCAGCAGTGATCGGGTTTCACCCCTCCACTTT
cdr3_aa: CASSDRVSPLHF

v_call: TRBV7-2
j_call: TRBJ2-1
clone_size: NA
d_call: NA
cdr3_nt: TGTGCCAGCAGGGAGACGACAGGAGGAGAGAATGAGCAGTTCTTC
cdr3_aa: CASRETTGGENEQFF

v_call: TRBV7-9
j_call: TRBJ2-7
clone_size: NA
d_call: NA
cdr3_nt: TGTGCCAGCAGCTTAGTCCCCAGCTCCTACGAGCAGTACTTC
cdr3_aa: CASSLVPSSYEQYF

v_call: TRBV19
j_call: TRBJ2-3
clone_size: NA
d_call: TRBD2
cdr3_nt: TGTGCCAGTACCCCATTCCGCCGGGGAGGGGATACGCAGTATTTT
cdr3_aa: CASTPFRRGGDTQYF

v_call: TRBV7-8
j_call: TRBJ2-1
clone_size: NA
d_call: NA
cdr3_nt: TGTGCCAGCAGCTTGGTCGGTTACGACAATGAGCAGTTCTTC
cdr3_aa: CASSLVGYDNEQFF

v_call: TRBV30
j_call: TRBJ2-7
clone_size: NA
d_call: TRBD1
cdr3_nt: TGTGCCTGGAGTGTTATGACAGGGGCCTACGAGCAGTACTTC
cdr3_aa: CAWSVMTGAYEQYF

v_call: TRBV19
j_call: TRBJ1-1
clone_size: NA
d_call: TRBD1
cdr3_nt: TGTGCCAGTAGTATCGGGGGACAGGGGCGCTTAGAAGCTTTCTTT
cdr3_aa: CASSIGGQGRLEAFF

v_call: TRBV2
j_call: TRBJ1-3
clone_size: NA
d_call: TRBD1
cdr3_nt: TGTGCCAGCAGTGAAGACAGGGGTTCTGGAAACACCATATATTTT
cdr3_aa: CASSEDRGSGNTIYF

v_call: TRBV5-1
j_call: TRBJ1-3
clone_size: few
d_call: NA
cdr3_nt: TGCGCCAGCAGCTTGGCCTCAGGGACTGGAAACACCATATATTTT
cdr3_aa: CASSLASGTGNTIYF

v_call: TRBV19
j_call: TRBJ1-1
clone_size: NA
d_call: TRBD1
cdr3_nt: TGTGCCAGTAGTCCACGTACAGGGGGCACTGAAGCTTTCTTT
cdr3_aa: CASSPRTGGTEAFF

v_call: TRBV5-1
j_call: TRBJ2-3
clone_size: NA
d_call: TRBD2
cdr3_nt: TGCGCCAGCAGCTTGTCGGCGGGAGGTCCTCTTTCCACAGATACGCAGTATTTT
cdr3_aa: CASSLSAGGPLSTDTQYF

v_call: TRBV29-1
j_call: TRBJ2-7
clone_size: NA
d_call: TRBD2
cdr3_nt: TGCAGCGTGGGACGAACTGGGGGGGAACGCGAGCAGTACTTC
cdr3_aa: CSVGRTGGEREQYF

v_call: TRBV28
j_call: TRBJ1-5
clone_size: NA
d_call: NA
cdr3_nt: TGTGCCAGCAGCTATACAGGGTGGGGCCCCAATCAGCCCCAGCATTTT
cdr3_aa: CASSYTGWGPNQPQHF

v_call: TRBV4-1
j_call: TRBJ2-1
clone_size: NA
d_call: NA
cdr3_nt: TGCGCCAGCAGCCAAGATAGGAGTTCCTCCTACAATGAGCAGTTCTTC
cdr3_aa: CASSQDRSSSYNEQFF

v_call: TRBV19
j_call: TRBJ2-3
clone_size: NA
d_call: NA
cdr3_nt: TGTGCCAGTAGTATTTGGTCTAGCGCCTTCACAGATACGCAGTATTTT
cdr3_aa: CASSIWSSAFTDTQYF

v_call: TRBV18
j_call: TRBJ2-5
clone_size: NA
d_call: NA
cdr3_nt: TGTGCCAGCTCACCACCAGGCGGATTCCAAGAGACCCAGTACTTC
cdr3_aa: CASSPPGGFQETQYF

v_call: TRBV19
j_call: TRBJ1-2
clone_size: few
d_call: TRBD1
cdr3_nt: TGTGCCAGTAGTATTGGGTCAGGGGGCGATGACTATGGCTACACCTTC
cdr3_aa: CASSIGSGGDDYGYTF